One and the same sample provided the 13 T cell receptor beta chains below, sequenced in a study of blood T cell repertoires in COVID-19 (dated by TCRdb to about 2020). The protocol used for the library was the immunoSEQ multiplex PCR assay. The table comes from immuneACCESS by way of TCRdb, which keeps in-frame sequences with V and J called. Part of the clones is missing from these tables; in studies checked, under half for an unresolved V gene and the rest for unknown reasons. The sample profile shows 350,000 to 450,000 clones; around 85% of them were found once. Roughly 3.6% of the sample comes from the top ten. Sequences were obtained from peripheral blood. Receptor source: a woman younger than 30 with acute or convalescent COVID-19.

V gene TRBV5-1 combines with J gene TRBJ1-2, with 11 bases that match TRBD1. This CDR3 is 14 amino acids long. Germline V gives CDR1 SGHRS, CDR2 YFSETQ. With V trimmed by 3 bases and J by 3 bases, 1 base remained unmatched. The DNA of the CDR3 is TGCGCCAGCAGCTGGGACAGGGGGGACTATGGCTACACCTTC. It yields the protein CASSWDRGDYGYTF.

The gene calls are TRBV10-1 and TRBJ2-2, with TRBD2 matching 14 bases. J was trimmed by 5 bases and V by 3 bases; bases with no gene match: 5. The CDR3 loop spans 17 amino acids. Germline loops: CDR1 WNHNN, CDR2 SYGVQD (reference sequence). The CDR3 is CASSDPGTSGRTGELFF. CDR3 DNA: TGCGCCAGCAGTGATCCCGGGACTAGCGGGAGAACCGGGGAGCTGTTTTTT.

The chain carries TRBV28 and TRBJ1-1; D is possibly TRBD1 (6 bases). CDR3 size: 15 residues. Germline V gene lookup returns CDR1 MDHEN and CDR2 SYDVKM. V dropped 6 bases and J dropped 0 bases, with 14 bases sitting between them. DNA for the CDR3: TGTGCCAGCAGACTACGGACAGTTTTGAACACTGAAGCTTTCTTT. Translating it yields CASRLRTVLNTEAFF.

This clone was picked up a small number of times. The chain carries TRBV19 and TRBJ1-2; 8 bases match TRBD1. Germline CDR1 reads LNHDA; CDR2 reads SQIVND (reference sequence). V trimming: 7 bases; J trimming: 2 bases; junction bases outside the gene matches: 6. This CDR3 has 14 residues. The CDR3 nucleotides are TGTGCCAGTACCCCTGGGACAGGAAACTATGGCTACACCTTC. Its translation is CASTPGTGNYGYTF.

V is TRBV3-1 (or the pseudogene TRBV3-2) and J is TRBJ2-7, with 7 bases that match TRBD2. CDR1 and CDR2 from the germline V gene are LGHDT and YNNKEL (reference sequence). J gave up 4 bases and V 4 bases, and 7 bases lay outside the gene matches. The CDR3 is made up of 14 amino acids. CDR3 loop: CASSLSGREYEQYF. CDR3 sequence (DNA): TGTGCCAGCAGCCTCAGTGGGAGGGAATACGAGCAGTACTTC.

J is TRBJ2-5 and V is TRBV29-1; TRBD1 aligns across 8 bases. The V gene end was trimmed by 3 bases and the J gene end by 9 bases; junction bases not matched to a gene: 9. Germline assignment: CDR1 SQVTM and CDR2 ANQGSEA. The CDR3 spans 13 residues. CDR3 DNA: TGCAGCGTTGATACCGGGACAGGACGATCCCAGTACTTC. This gives the protein CSVDTGTGRSQYF.

This chain links TRBV9 with TRBJ2-5; D is uncertain. Germline V lookup: CDR1 SGDLS, CDR2 YYNGEE. This CDR3 contains 14 residues. V lost 0 bases, J lost 5 bases, and 11 bases lay in between. The CDR3 DNA reads as TGTGCCAGCAGCGTAGAGCCCCTCGGTGAGACCCAGTACTTC. As protein: CASSVEPLGETQYF.

The chain uses TRBV2 and TRBJ1-1; tentatively, D is TRBD1 (5 bases). Trimming took 3 bases from V and 1 from J, leaving 9 bases between them. The CDR3 covers 14 residues. Germline V lookup: CDR1 SNHLY, CDR2 FYNNEI. The CDR3 region is CASSEGGRNTEAFF. The CDR3 bases are TGTGCCAGCAGTGAGGGGGGGAGGAACACTGAAGCTTTCTTT.

The chain uses TRBV19 and TRBJ1-6, with 8 bases aligning to TRBD1. This CDR3 contains 14 residues. The V and J ends lost 5 bases and 9 bases, in that order; junction bases with no gene match: 6. Germline loops: CDR1 LNHDA, CDR2 SQIVND (reference sequence). The CDR3 DNA follows: TGTGCCAGTAGTCCTTACAGGGGGGGTTCACCCCTCCACTTT. This codes for CASSPYRGGSPLHF.

The rearrangement joins TRBV11-2 to TRBJ2-3; no definite D call. Between the trimmed V and J ends, which lost 0 bases and 5 bases, there was a span of 9 bases. The germline CDR1 and CDR2 sequences are SGHAT and FQNNGV. CDR3 length: 14 amino acids. The CDR3: CASSLDSSLDTQYF. CDR3 DNA: TGTGCCAGCAGCTTAGACTCCAGTCTAGATACGCAGTATTTT.

J is TRBJ2-7 and V is TRBV27; D perhaps matches TRBD2 (5 bases). CDR1 is MNHEY, CDR2 SMNVEV, per germline (reference sequence). Trimming removed 7 bases at V and 2 bases at J, with 12 bases between. The CDR3 has 13 residues. The CDR3 sequence is CASTNDGTYEQYF. The CDR3 DNA reads as TGTGCCAGCACTAACGACGGGACCTACGAGCAGTACTTC.

This clone appeared a single time. V gene TRBV7-9 combines with J gene TRBJ2-7; tentative D call: TRBD1 (6 bases). CDR3 size: 16 residues. Trimming pared 3 bases from V and 3 bases from J, leaving 18 bases between. Germline CDR1 SEHNR, CDR2 FQNEAQ (reference sequence). CDR3 bases: TGTGCCAGCAGCTTCGTACCGGGACACGGGATCTACGAGCAGTACTTC. Its translation is CASSFVPGHGIYEQYF. The full variable domain, completed using reference TRBV7-9 and TRBJ2-7, is DTGVSQNPRHKITKRGQNVTFRCDPISEHNRLYWYRQTLGQGPEFLTYFQNEAQLEKSRLLSDRFSAERPKGSFSTLEIQRTEQGDSAMYLCASSFVPGHGIYEQYFGPGTRLTVT.

The chain combines TRBV5-1 with TRBJ2-3; 11 positions agree with TRBD1. The CDR3 spans 16 residues. The V segment lost 0 bases and the J segment 4 bases; nucleotides outside the gene matches: 4. Germline V gives CDR1 SGHRS, CDR2 YFSETQ. The CDR3 region has the DNA TGCGCCAGCAGCTTGGGAGGACAGGGGGCGTCAGATACGCAGTATTTT. Protein sequence: CASSLGGQGASDTQYF.